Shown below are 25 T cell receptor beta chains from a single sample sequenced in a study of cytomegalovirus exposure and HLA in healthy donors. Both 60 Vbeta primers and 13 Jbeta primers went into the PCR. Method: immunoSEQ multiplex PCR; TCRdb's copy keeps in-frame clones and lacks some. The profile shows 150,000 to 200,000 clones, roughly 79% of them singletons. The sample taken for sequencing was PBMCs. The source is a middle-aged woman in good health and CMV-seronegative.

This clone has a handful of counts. The CDR3 region is CASGLAGAPTDTQYF. Here the CDR3 DNA reads TGTGCCAGCGGACTAGCGGGAGCCCCCACAGATACGCAGTATTTT. The chain is built from TRBV28 and TRBJ2-3; TRBD2 matches at 13 bases. J gave up 2 bases and V 8 bases, and 4 bases lay outside the gene matches. In germline, CDR1 is MDHEN, CDR2 SYDVKM. This CDR3 has 15 amino acids. Supplemented by reference TRBV28 and TRBJ2-3, the full variable domain reads DVKVTQSSRYLVKRTGEKVFLECVQDMDHENMFWYRQDPGLGLRLIYFSYDVKMKEKGDIPEGYSVSREKKERFSLILESASTNQTSMYLCASGLAGAPTDTQYFGPGTRLTVL.

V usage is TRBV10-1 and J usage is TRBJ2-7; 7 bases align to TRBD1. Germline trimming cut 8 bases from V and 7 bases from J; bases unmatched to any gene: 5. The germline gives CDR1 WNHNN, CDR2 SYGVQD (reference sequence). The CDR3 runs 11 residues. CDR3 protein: CASQDRAEQYF. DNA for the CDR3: TGCGCCAGCCAAGACAGGGCAGAGCAGTACTTC.

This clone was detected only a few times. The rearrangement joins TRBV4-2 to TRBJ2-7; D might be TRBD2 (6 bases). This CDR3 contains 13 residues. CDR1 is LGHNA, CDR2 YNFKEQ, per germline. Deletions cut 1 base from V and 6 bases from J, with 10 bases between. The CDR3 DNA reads TGTGCCAGCAGCCAAGGCGGTAGCGGCGAGCAGTACTTC. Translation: CASSQGGSGEQYF.

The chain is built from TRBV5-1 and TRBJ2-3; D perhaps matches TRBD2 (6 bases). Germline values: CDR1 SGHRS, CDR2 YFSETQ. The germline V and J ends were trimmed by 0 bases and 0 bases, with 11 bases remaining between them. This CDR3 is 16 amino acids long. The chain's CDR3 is CASSLAGRSSTDTQYF. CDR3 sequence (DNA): TGCGCCAGCAGCTTGGCAGGGAGGTCTAGCACAGATACGCAGTATTTT.

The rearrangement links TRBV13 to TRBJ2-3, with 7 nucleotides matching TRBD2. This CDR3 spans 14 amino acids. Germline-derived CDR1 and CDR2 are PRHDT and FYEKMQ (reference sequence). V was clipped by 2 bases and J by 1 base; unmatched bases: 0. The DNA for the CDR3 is TGTGCCAGCAGCTTACGGGAGGGCACAGATACGCAGTATTTT. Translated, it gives CASSLREGTDTQYF.

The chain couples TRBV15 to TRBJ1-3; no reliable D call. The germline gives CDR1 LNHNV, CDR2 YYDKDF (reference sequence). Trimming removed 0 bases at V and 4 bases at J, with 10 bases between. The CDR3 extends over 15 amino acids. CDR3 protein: CATSRDRGPGNTIYF. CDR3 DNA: TGTGCCACCAGCAGAGATAGAGGGCCGGGAAACACCATATATTTT.

The CDR3 region is CASSGLEGETQYF. In DNA, the CDR3 is TGCGCCAGCAGTGGACTAGAGGGAGAGACCCAGTACTTC. The chain employs TRBV4-1 and TRBJ2-5; 7 bases line up with TRBD2. With V trimmed by 6 bases and J by 4 bases, 5 bases remained unmatched. This CDR3 is built from 13 residues. Germline V CDR1 and CDR2: MGHRA, YSYEKL.

In DNA form, the CDR3 reads TGTGCCAGCTCACTGACAGGGGAGGGCTATGGCTACACCTTC. Translating gives CASSLTGEGYGYTF. The chain employs TRBV18 and TRBJ1-2, with TRBD1 identical over 8 bases. Per germline, CDR1 KGHSH and CDR2 LQKENI. J gave up 4 bases and V 4 bases, and 5 bases lay outside the gene matches. The CDR3 is 14 amino acids.

The CDR3 loop reads CASSQVLPSQETQYF. For the CDR3, the DNA is TGCGCCAGCAGCCAAGTGCTGCCTAGTCAAGAGACCCAGTACTTC. This chain uses TRBV4-1 with TRBJ2-5; D uncertain. V was trimmed by 1 base and J by 2 bases, leaving 11 bases between them. Germline V CDR1 and CDR2: MGHRA, YSYEKL. This CDR3 is built from 15 residues.

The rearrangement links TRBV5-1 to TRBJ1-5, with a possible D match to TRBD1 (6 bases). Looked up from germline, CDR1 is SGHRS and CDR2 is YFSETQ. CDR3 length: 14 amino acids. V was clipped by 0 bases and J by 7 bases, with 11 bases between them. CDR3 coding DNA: TGCGCCAGCAGCTTGGCAGGGGTGGGACAGCCCCAGCATTTT. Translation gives CASSLAGVGQPQHF. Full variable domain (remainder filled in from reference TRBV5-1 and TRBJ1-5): KAGVTQTPRYLIKTRGQQVTLSCSPISGHRSVSWYQQTPGQGLQFLFEYFSETQRNKGNFPGRFSGRQFSNSRSEMNVSTLELGDSALYLCASSLAGVGQPQHFGDGTRLSIL.

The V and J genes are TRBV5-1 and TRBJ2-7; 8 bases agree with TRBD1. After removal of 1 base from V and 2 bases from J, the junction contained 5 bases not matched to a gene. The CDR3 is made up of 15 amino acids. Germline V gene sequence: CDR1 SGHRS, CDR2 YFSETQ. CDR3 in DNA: TGCGCCAGCAGCTTGAATTCACAGGGGGCCTACGAGCAGTACTTC. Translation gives CASSLNSQGAYEQYF.

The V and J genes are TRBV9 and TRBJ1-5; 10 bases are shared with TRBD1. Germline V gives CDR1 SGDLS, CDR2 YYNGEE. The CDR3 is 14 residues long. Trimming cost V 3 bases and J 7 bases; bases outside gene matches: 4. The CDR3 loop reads CASSDGTGDQPQHF. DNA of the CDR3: TGTGCCAGCAGCGATGGGACAGGGGACCAGCCCCAGCATTTT.

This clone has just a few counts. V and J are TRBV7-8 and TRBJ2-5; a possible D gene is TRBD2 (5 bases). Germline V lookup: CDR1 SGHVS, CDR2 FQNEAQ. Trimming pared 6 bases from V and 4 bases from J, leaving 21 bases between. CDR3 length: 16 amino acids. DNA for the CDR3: TGTGCCAGCAGACCCCACCAAGGACTCGGTCCAGAGACCCAGTACTTC. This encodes CASRPHQGLGPETQYF.

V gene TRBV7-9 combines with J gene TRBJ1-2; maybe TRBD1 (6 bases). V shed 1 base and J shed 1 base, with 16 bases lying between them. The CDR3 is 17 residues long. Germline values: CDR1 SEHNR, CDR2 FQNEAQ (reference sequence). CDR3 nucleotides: TGTGCCAGCAGCTTAGGTGACGGACAGATAATTAACTATGGCTACACCTTC. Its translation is CASSLGDGQIINYGYTF.

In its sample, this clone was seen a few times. The CDR3 DNA reads TGTGCCAGCAGCCTACGGCAGGGAAGCTCCTACGAGCAGTACTTC. It codes for CASSLRQGSSYEQYF. The chain joins TRBV28 to TRBJ2-7; perhaps TRBD1 as D (5 bases). This CDR3 comprises 15 residues. The V end lost 6 bases, the J end lost 0 bases, and 15 bases lay between the germline ends. Germline V gene lookup returns CDR1 MDHEN and CDR2 SYDVKM.

CDR3 bases: TGTGCCTGGAGTGTAAGGGGCAGGGGGGAAAACTATGGCTACACCTTC. This gives the protein CAWSVRGRGENYGYTF. This chain joins TRBV30 and TRBJ1-2; TRBD1 matches at 7 bases. CDR3 length: 16 residues. The V gene's germline CDR1 is GTSNPN and CDR2 SVGIG (reference sequence). The V and J ends lost 0 bases and 2 bases, in that order; junction bases with no gene match: 9.

The CDR3 reads CACGQGSPDTQYF. CDR3 nucleotides: TGTGCCTGCGGACAGGGTAGCCCAGATACGCAGTATTTT. The rearrangement links TRBV30 to TRBJ2-3, with 8 bases identical to TRBD1. In germline, CDR1 is GTSNPN, CDR2 SVGIG (reference sequence). The CDR3 consists of 13 residues. Trimming removed 6 bases from V and 4 bases from J; junction bases left unmatched: 6.

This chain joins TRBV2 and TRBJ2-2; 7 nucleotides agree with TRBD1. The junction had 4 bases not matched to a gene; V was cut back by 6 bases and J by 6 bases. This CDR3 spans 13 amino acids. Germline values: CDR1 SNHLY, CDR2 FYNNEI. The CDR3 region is CASRTGFPGELFF. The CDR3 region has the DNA TGTGCCAGCAGGACAGGGTTTCCCGGGGAGCTGTTTTTT.

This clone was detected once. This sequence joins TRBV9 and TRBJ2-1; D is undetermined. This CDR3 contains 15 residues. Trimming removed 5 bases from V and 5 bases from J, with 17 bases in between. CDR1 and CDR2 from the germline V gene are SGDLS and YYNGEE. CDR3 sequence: CASSLEPNNNNEQFF. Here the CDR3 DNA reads TGTGCCAGCAGTCTCGAGCCCAATAATAACAATGAGCAGTTCTTC. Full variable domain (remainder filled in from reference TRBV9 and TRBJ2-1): DSGVTQTPKHLITATGQRVTLRCSPRSGDLSVYWYQQSLDQGLQFLIQYYNGEERAKGNILERFSAQQFPDLHSELNLSSLELGDSALYFCASSLEPNNNNEQFFGPGTRLTVL.

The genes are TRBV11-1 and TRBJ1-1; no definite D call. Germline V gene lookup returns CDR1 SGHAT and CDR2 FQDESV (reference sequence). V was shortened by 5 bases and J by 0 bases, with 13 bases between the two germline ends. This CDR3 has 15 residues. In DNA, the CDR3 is TGTGCCAGCAGCCCGAGGGTCGGCATGAACACTGAAGCTTTCTTT. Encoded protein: CASSPRVGMNTEAFF.

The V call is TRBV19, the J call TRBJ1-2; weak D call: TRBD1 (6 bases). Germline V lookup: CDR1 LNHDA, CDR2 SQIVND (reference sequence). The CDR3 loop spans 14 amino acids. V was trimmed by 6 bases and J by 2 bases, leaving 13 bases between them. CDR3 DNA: TGTGCCAGTAGCACTCGTCAGGGGAACTATGGCTACACCTTC. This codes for CASSTRQGNYGYTF.

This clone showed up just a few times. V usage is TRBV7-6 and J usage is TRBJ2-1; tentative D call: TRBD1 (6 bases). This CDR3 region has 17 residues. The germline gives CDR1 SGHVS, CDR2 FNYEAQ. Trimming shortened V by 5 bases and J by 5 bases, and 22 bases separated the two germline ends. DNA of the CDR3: TGTGCCAGCAGCCCTAAAGAACCTCGGGACACTAACAATGAGCAGTTCTTC. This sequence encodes CASSPKEPRDTNNEQFF.

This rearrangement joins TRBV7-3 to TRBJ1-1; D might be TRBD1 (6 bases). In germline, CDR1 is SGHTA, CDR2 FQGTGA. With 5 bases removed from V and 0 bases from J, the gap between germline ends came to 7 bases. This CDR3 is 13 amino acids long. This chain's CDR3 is CASSQGMNTEAFF. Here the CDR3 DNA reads TGTGCCAGCAGCCAGGGGATGAACACTGAAGCTTTCTTT. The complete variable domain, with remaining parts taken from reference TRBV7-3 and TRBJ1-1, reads GAGVSQTPSNKVTEKGKYVELRCDPISGHTALYWYRQSLGQGPEFLIYFQGTGAADDSGLPNDRFFAVRPEGSVSTLKIQRTERGDSAVYLCASSQGMNTEAFFGQGTRLTVV.

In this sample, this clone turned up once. CDR3 DNA sequence: TGTGCCACCAGCAGAGGAGGGACAGGGTCCTCTGATGGCTACACCTTC. Translation gives CATSRGGTGSSDGYTF. This chain uses TRBV15 with TRBJ1-2; TRBD1 matches at 9 bases. In germline, CDR1 is LNHNV, CDR2 YYDKDF (reference sequence). This CDR3 comprises 16 residues. J was trimmed by 6 bases and V by 1 base; bases with no gene match: 9. Full variable domain (outside the CDR3, taken from reference TRBV15 and TRBJ1-2): DAMVIQNPRYQVTQFGKPVTLSCSQTLNHNVMYWYQQKSSQAPKLLFHYYDKDFNNEADTPDNFQSRRPNTSFCFLDIRSPGLGDTAMYLCATSRGGTGSSDGYTFGSGTRLTVV.

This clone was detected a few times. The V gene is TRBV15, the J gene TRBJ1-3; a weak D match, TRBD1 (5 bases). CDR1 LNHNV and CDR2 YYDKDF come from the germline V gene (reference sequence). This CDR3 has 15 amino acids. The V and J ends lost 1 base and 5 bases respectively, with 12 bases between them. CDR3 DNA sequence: TGTGCCACCAGCAGAGGCGGGACGGAACGAAACACCATATATTTT. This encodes CATSRGGTERNTIYF.